This T cell receptor beta chain was documented in a study of vaccination effects on CD4 cells after COVID-19. The culture ran for under eleven days, and then CD4+ T cells were isolated. Each person got two doses of an mRNA SARS-CoV-2 vaccine, BNT162b2 or mRNA-1273. V gave up 4 bases and J gave up 1 base, with 12 bases separating them. This CDR3 has 14 residues. Germline V gene data show CDR1 as SGHDT and CDR2 as YYEEEE. Method: immunoSEQ multiplex PCR; TCRdb's copy keeps in-frame clones and lacks some. This table holds about 45,000 clones, 55% to 85% found once. As regards this clone: The antigen remains unidentified.

Sample: CD4+ T cells from PBMCs cultured without peptide, taken after COVID-19 vaccination. The J gene is TRBJ2-7, the V gene TRBV5-6; tentatively, D is TRBD1 or TRBD2 (5 bases each). This receptor was identified in a human donor who received a COVID-19 vaccine. The CDR3 reads CASSIRDGSYEQYF. The CDR3 DNA reads as TGTGCCAGCAGCATCCGGGACGGATCCTACGAGCAGTACTTC.